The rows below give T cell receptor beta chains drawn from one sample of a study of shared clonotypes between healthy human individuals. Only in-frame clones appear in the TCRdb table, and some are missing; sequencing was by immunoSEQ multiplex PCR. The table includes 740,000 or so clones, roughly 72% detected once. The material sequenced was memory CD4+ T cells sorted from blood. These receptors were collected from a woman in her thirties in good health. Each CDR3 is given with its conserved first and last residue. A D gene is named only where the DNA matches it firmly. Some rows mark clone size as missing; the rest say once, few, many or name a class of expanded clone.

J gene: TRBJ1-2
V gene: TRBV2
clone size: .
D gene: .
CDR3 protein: CATSRSNHGINGYTF
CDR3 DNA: TGTGCCACCAGCAGATCGAATCATGGGATCAATGGCTACACCTTC

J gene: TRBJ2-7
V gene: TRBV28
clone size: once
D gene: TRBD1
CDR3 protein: CASSGPRDRGSYEQYF
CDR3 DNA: TGTGCCAGCAGTGGCCCTCGGGACAGGGGCTCCTACGAGCAGTACTTC

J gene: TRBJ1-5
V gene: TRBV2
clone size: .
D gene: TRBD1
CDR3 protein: CASSGPGQNYQPQHF
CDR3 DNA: TGTGCCAGCAGTGGACCGGGACAGAATTATCAGCCCCAGCATTTT

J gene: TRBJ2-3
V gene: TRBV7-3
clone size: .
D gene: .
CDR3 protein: CASSLNPGGITDTQYF
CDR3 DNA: TGTGCCAGCAGCTTAAACCCCGGGGGAATCACAGATACGCAGTATTTT

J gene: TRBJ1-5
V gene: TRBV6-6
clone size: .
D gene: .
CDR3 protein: CASSRRDAGSQPQHF
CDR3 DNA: TGTGCCAGCAGCCGCCGGGATGCTGGGAGCCAGCCCCAGCATTTT

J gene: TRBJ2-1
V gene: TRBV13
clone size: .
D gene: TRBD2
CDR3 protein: CASSLGTSGIGEQFF
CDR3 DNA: TGTGCCAGCAGCTTAGGGACTAGCGGGATCGGTGAGCAGTTCTTC

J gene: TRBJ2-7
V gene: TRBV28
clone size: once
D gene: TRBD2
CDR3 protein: CASSPPPSGTPYEQYF
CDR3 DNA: TGTGCCAGCAGTCCCCCCCCTAGCGGGACCCCCTACGAGCAGTACTTC

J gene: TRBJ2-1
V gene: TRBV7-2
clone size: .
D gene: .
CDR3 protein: CASSGSSGTSYNEQFF
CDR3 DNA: TGTGCCAGCAGCGGAAGTAGCGGAACCTCCTACAATGAGCAGTTCTTC

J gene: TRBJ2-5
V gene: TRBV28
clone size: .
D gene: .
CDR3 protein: CAIATVTSGSPRETQYF
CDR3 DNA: TGTGCCATCGCGACAGTGACCTCCGGGAGTCCCCGGGAGACCCAGTACTTC

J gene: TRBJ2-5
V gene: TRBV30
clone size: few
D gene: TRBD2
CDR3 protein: CAWTLGGRQETQYF
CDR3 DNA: TGTGCCTGGACCTTAGGCGGGAGGCAAGAGACCCAGTACTTC

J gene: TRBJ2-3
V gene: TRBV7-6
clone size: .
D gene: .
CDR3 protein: CASSLGRSTDTQYF
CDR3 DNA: TGTGCCAGCAGCTTAGGTCGGAGCACAGATACGCAGTATTTT

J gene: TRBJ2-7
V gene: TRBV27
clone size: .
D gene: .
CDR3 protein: CASSLAGQYLYEQYF
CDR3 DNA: TGTGCCAGCAGTTTGGCGGGACAGTACCTATACGAGCAGTACTTC

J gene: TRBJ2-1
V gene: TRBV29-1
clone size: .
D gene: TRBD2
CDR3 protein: CSVEPSGSHREQFF
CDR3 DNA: TGCAGCGTCGAGCCCAGCGGGAGCCATCGTGAGCAGTTCTTC

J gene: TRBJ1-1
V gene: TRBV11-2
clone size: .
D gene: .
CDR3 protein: CASSLGRPHAEAFF
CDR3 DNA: TGTGCCAGCAGCTTAGGGAGGCCCCACGCTGAAGCTTTCTTT

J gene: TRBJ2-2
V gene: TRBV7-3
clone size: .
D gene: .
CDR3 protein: CASSSRVVTGELFF
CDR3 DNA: TGTGCCAGCAGCTCGCGGGTCGTTACCGGGGAGCTGTTTTTT

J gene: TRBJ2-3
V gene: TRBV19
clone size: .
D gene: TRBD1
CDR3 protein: CASQPGTGAADTQYF
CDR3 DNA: TGTGCCAGCCAACCCGGGACAGGGGCCGCAGATACGCAGTATTTT

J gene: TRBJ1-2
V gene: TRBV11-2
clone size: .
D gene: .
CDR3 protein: CASSLVVGYTF
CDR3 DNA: TGTGCCAGCAGCTTAGTGGTTGGCTACACCTTC

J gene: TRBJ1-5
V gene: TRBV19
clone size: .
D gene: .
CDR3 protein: CASTSGYSNQPQHF
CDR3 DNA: TGTGCCAGTACATCGGGGTATAGCAATCAGCCCCAGCATTTT

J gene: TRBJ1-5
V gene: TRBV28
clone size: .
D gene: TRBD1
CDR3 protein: CASSLTGEFQPQHF
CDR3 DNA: TGTGCCAGCAGTCTAACAGGGGAGTTTCAGCCCCAGCATTTT

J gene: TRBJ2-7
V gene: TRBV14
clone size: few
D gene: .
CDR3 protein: CASSQGGSGAYEQYF
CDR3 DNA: TGTGCCAGCAGCCAAGGGGGATCCGGTGCCTACGAGCAGTACTTC

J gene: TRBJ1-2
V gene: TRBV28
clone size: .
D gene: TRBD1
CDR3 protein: CASRATGGVYGYTF
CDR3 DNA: TGTGCCAGCAGGGCCACAGGGGGGGTCTATGGCTACACCTTC

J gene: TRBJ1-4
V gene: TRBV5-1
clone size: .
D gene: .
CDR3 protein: CASSLESGSNEKLFF
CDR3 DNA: TGCGCCAGCAGCTTGGAATCAGGGAGTAATGAAAAACTGTTTTTT

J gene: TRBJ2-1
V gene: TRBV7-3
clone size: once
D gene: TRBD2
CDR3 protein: CASSWVAGDYNEQFF
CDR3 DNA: TGTGCCAGCAGCTGGGTAGCGGGAGACTACAATGAGCAGTTCTTC

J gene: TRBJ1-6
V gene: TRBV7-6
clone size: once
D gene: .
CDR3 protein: CASSSQAGRTNSPLHF
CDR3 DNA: TGTGCCAGCAGCTCACAGGCGGGCAGGACTAATTCACCCCTCCACTTT

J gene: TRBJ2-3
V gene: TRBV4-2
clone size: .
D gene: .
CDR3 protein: CASSQDAADTQYF
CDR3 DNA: TGTGCCAGCAGCCAAGATGCAGCAGATACGCAGTATTTT

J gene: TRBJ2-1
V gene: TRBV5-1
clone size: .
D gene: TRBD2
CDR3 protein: CASSLVGGRSSYNEQFF
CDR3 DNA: TGCGCCAGCAGCTTGGTGGGCGGGAGGAGCTCCTACAATGAGCAGTTCTTC

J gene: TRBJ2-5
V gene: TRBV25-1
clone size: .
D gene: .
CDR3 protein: CASSEPGPPQETQYF
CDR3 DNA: TGTGCCAGCAGTGAACCGGGACCGCCCCAAGAGACCCAGTACTTC

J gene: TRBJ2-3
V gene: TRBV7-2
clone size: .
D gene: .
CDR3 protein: CASSLGGRITDTQYF
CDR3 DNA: TGTGCCAGCAGCTTGGGGGGGCGGATCACAGATACGCAGTATTTT

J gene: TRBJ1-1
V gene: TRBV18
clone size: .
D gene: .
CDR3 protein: CASTLIPREAEAFF
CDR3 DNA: TGTGCCAGCACCCTCATACCCCGGGAAGCTGAAGCTTTCTTT

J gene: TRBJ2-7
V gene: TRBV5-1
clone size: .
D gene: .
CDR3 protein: CASSHSTGYEQYF
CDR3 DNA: TGCGCCAGCAGCCATTCTACAGGGTATGAGCAGTACTTC

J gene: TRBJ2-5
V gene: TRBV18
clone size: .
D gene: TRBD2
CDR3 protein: CASSPLATSGQETQYF
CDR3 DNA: TGTGCCAGCTCACCACTTGCGACTAGCGGCCAAGAGACCCAGTACTTC

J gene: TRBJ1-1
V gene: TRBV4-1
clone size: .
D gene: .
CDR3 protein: CASSQLGGTEAFF
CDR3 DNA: TGCGCCAGCAGCCAATTGGGGGGCACTGAAGCTTTCTTT

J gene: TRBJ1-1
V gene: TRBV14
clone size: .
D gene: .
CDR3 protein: CASSFRVATEAFF
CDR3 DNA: TGTGCCAGCAGCTTCCGAGTGGCCACTGAAGCTTTCTTT

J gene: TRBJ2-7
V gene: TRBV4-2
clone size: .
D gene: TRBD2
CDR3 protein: CASSQAGLELYEQYF
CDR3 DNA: TGTGCCAGCAGCCAAGCGGGACTAGAACTCTACGAGCAGTACTTC

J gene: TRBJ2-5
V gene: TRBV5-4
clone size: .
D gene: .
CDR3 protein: CASSRGPPNQETQYF
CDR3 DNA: TGTGCCAGCAGCCGAGGGCCCCCCAACCAAGAGACCCAGTACTTC

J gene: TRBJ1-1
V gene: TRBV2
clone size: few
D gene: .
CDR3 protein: CASRPGTEAFF
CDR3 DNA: TGTGCCAGCAGGCCCGGGACAGAAGCTTTCTTT

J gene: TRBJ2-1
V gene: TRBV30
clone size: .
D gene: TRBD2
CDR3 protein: CAWSPGTSGSEQFF
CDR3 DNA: TGTGCCTGGAGTCCCGGGACTAGCGGGAGCGAGCAGTTCTTC

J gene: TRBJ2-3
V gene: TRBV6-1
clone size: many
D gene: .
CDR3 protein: CASSGRGRTDTQYF
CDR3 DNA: TGTGCCAGCAGTGGGAGGGGGAGGACAGATACGCAGTATTTT

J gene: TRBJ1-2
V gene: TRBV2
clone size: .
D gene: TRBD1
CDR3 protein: CASNIRDSERYGYTF
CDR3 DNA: TGTGCCAGCAATATCCGGGACAGTGAACGCTATGGCTACACCTTC

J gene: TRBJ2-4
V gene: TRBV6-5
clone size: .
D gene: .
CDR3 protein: CASGDPGHIQYF
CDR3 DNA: TGTGCCAGCGGGGATCCCGGCCACATTCAGTACTTC

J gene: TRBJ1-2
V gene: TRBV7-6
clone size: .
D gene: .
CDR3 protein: CASSLNEASYGYTF
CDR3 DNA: TGTGCCAGCAGCTTAAATGAGGCGAGCTATGGCTACACCTTC

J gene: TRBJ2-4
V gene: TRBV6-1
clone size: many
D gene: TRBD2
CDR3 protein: CASTLGSGRAEF
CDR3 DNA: TGTGCCAGCACCTTAGGAAGCGGGAGGGCCGAGTTC

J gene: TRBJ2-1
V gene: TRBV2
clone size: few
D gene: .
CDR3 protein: CASRQQASAGHEQFF
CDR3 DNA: TGTGCCAGCAGACAACAAGCGTCAGCGGGCCATGAGCAGTTCTTC

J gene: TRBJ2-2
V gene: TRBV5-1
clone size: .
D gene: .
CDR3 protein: CASSLSGNANTGELFF
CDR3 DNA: TGCGCCAGCAGCTTATCAGGGAACGCGAACACCGGGGAGCTGTTTTTT

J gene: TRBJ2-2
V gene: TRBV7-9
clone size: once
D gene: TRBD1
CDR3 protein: CASSLGDRGTPGELFF
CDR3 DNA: TGTGCCAGCAGCTTAGGGGACAGGGGAACACCCGGGGAGCTGTTTTTT

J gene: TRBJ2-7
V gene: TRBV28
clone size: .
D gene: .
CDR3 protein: CASTSGAEQYF
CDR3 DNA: TGTGCCAGCACCTCGGGAGCCGAGCAGTACTTC

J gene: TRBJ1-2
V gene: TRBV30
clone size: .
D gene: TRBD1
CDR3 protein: CAWSRMGTGANYGYTF
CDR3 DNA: TGTGCCTGGAGTAGAATGGGGACAGGGGCGAACTATGGCTACACCTTC

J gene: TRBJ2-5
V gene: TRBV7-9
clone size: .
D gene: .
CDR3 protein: CASSTSKETQYF
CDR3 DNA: TGTGCCAGCAGCACTTCCAAAGAGACCCAGTACTTC

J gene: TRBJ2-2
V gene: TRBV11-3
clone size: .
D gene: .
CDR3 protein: CASSLIAGRDTGELFF
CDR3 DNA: TGTGCCAGCAGCTTAATTGCCGGGAGAGATACCGGGGAGCTGTTTTTT

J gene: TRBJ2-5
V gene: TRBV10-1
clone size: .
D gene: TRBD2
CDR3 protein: CASSESFAGGQETQYF
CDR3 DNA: TGCGCCAGCAGTGAGTCGTTCGCGGGAGGACAGGAGACCCAGTACTTC

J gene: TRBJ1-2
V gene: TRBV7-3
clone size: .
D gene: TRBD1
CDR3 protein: CASSPGTEYGYTF
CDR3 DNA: TGTGCCAGCAGCCCTGGGACAGAGTATGGCTACACCTTC

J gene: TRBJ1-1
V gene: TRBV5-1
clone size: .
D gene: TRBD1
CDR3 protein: CASSKPGQGAAEAFF
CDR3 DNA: TGCGCCAGCAGCAAGCCGGGACAGGGGGCGGCTGAAGCTTTCTTT

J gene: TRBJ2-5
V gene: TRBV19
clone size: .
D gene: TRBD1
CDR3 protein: CASSPRQGIEETQYF
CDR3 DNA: TGTGCCAGTTCCCCCAGACAGGGGATCGAGGAGACCCAGTACTTC

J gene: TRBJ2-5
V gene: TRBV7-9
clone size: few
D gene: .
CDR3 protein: CASSSPPGTQYF
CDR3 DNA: TGTGCCAGCAGCTCCCCCCCGGGGACCCAGTACTTC

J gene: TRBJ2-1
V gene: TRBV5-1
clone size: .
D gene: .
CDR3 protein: CASKLGGREQFF
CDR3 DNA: TGCGCCAGCAAACTCGGGGGACGTGAGCAGTTCTTC

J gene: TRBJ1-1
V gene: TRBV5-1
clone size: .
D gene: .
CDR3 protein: CASSLTENTEAFF
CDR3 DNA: TGCGCTAGCAGCTTGACAGAAAACACTGAAGCTTTCTTT

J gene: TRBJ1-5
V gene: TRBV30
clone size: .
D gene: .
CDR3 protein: CAWSVRGQGGDQPQHF
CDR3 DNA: TGTGCCTGGAGTGTACGAGGTCAGGGAGGCGATCAGCCCCAGCATTTT